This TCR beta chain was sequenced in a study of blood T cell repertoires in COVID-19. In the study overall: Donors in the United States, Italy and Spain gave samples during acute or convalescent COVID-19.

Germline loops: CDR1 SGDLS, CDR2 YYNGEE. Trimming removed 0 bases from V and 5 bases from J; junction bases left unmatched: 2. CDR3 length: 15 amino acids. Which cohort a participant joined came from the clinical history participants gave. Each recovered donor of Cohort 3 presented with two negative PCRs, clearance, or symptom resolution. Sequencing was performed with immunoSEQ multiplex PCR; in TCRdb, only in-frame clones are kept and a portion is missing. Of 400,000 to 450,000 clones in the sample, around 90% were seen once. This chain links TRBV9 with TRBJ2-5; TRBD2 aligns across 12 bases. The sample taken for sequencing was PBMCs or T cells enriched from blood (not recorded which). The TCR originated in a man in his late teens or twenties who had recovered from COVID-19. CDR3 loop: CASSVVGTSGETQYF. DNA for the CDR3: TGTGCCAGCAGCGTAGTCGGGACTAGCGGGGAGACCCAGTACTTC.